The rows below give T cell receptor beta chains drawn from one sample of a study of OX40 agonist ivuxolimab in advanced cancers. Generated by immunoSEQ multiplex PCR, the TCRdb table keeps only in-frame clones and is missing some. There are over 85,000 clones in the sample; approximately 80% occur only once, and roughly 1.5% lies in the top ten. Sequences were derived from CD4+ or CD8+ T cells sorted from blood, sampled in a trial of the OX40 agonist ivuxolimab. These TCRs come from an adult with an advanced solid tumor such as melanoma, head and neck, liver or kidney cancer. The CDR3 runs from the conserved cysteine through the conserved F or W. A D gene is named only where the DNA matches it firmly. Clone sizes are given selectively: once, few, many, or a class where the clone is expanded.

j_call v_call d_call clone_size cdr3_aa cdr3_nt
TRBJ1-2 TRBV27 TRBD1 - CASSFRDRGLRGYTF TGTGCCAGCAGTTTCCGGGACAGGGGGCTCCGTGGCTACACCTTC
TRBJ1-1 TRBV5-1 TRBD1 once CASSPGQQNTEAFF TGCGCCAGCAGCCCGGGACAGCAGAACACTGAAGCTTTCTTT
TRBJ1-2 TRBV29-1 TRBD1 once CSVSNLGTGGGYGYTF TGCAGCGTTAGTAACCTCGGGACAGGAGGGGGCTATGGCTACACCTTC
TRBJ2-5 TRBV6-6 TRBD2 once CASTLTSGGGETQYF TGTGCCAGCACCCTAACTAGCGGGGGTGGCGAGACCCAGTACTTC
TRBJ2-6 TRBV5-8 - - CASSSDLLAGTGANVLTF TGTGCCAGCAGCTCCGATCTCCTGGCAGGGACTGGGGCCAACGTCCTGACTTTC
TRBJ1-4 TRBV9 - - CASSVHSSTNEKLFF TGTGCCAGCAGCGTCCACAGTTCAACTAATGAAAAACTGTTTTTT
TRBJ1-1 TRBV27 TRBD1 - CASRARQGALNTEAFF TGTGCCAGCAGAGCGAGACAGGGGGCCTTGAACACTGAAGCTTTCTTT
TRBJ2-1 TRBV5-1 - - CASSLEAVSNEQFF TGCGCCAGCAGCTTGGAGGCTGTATCGAATGAGCAGTTCTTC
TRBJ1-3 TRBV7-8 TRBD1 - CASSNRGSGNTIYF TGTGCCAGCAGCAACAGGGGTTCTGGAAACACCATATATTTT
TRBJ1-3 TRBV29-1 - - CSVGWAGGNTIYF TGCAGCGTTGGGTGGGCAGGGGGAAACACCATATATTTT
TRBJ2-2 TRBV4-3 - once CASSQSQLNTGELFF TGCGCCAGCAGCCAATCACAATTGAACACCGGGGAGCTGTTTTTT
TRBJ2-5 TRBV5-8 - - CASSGSLQGFQETQYF TGTGCCAGCAGCGGTAGCCTACAGGGATTCCAAGAGACCCAGTACTTC
TRBJ2-4 TRBV5-1 TRBD2 - CASSPAGGGKNIQYF TGCGCCAGCAGCCCGGCTGGGGGGGGCAAAAACATTCAGTACTTC
TRBJ2-7 TRBV11-2 - - CASSAHSGTYEQYF TGTGCCAGCAGCGCGCACAGTGGAACCTACGAGCAGTACTTC
TRBJ2-1 TRBV6-1 TRBD2 - CASSEGFTSGRGSEQFF TGTGCCAGCAGTGAAGGATTTACTAGCGGGAGGGGTAGTGAGCAGTTCTTC
TRBJ1-6 TRBV6-1 TRBD1 - CASSEAGGQGKQFNSPLHF TGTGCCAGCAGTGAAGCGGGCGGACAGGGGAAGCAATTTAATTCACCCCTCCACTTT
TRBJ2-5 TRBV15 - - CATSRSFGGPQETQYF TGTGCCACCAGCCGATCTTTCGGGGGGCCCCAAGAGACCCAGTACTTC
TRBJ2-1 TRBV6-4 - once CASSVGSGPYNEQFF TGTGCCAGCAGTGTAGGGAGCGGGCCATACAATGAGCAGTTCTTC
TRBJ2-5 TRBV7-9 TRBD1 once CASSPTGAQETQYF TGTGCCAGCAGCCCGACAGGGGCCCAAGAGACCCAGTACTTC
TRBJ2-7 TRBV25-1 - - CASSEPQAYEQYF TGTGCCAGCAGTGAACCGCAGGCCTACGAGCAGTACTTC
TRBJ2-7 TRBV7-2 TRBD2 - CASSRTSGTYEQYF TGTGCCAGCAGCCGGACTAGCGGGACCTACGAGCAGTACTTC
TRBJ1-3 TRBV7-9 - - CASSFAPARSGNTIYF TGTGCCAGCAGCTTCGCCCCGGCTCGCTCTGGAAACACCATATATTTT
TRBJ2-7 TRBV30 TRBD2 - CAWSAGLAYSYEQYF TGTGCCTGGAGTGCCGGACTAGCGTACTCCTACGAGCAGTACTTC
TRBJ2-5 TRBV5-1 - - CASSSRETQYF TGCGCCAGCAGCTCCAGGGAGACCCAGTACTTC
TRBJ2-3 TRBV29-1 - once CSVLTGKITDTQYF TGCAGCGTTCTCACAGGGAAAATCACAGATACGCAGTATTTT
TRBJ2-1 TRBV13 - - CASSLRVAVGNEQFF TGTGCCAGCAGCTTAAGGGTAGCGGTAGGGAATGAGCAGTTCTTC
TRBJ1-5 TRBV7-8 - few CASSFLGQGLLSNQPQHF TGTGCCAGCAGCTTCCTAGGGCAGGGACTACTAAGCAATCAGCCCCAGCATTTT
TRBJ2-7 TRBV7-9 - - CASSLSSYEQYF TGTGCCAGCAGCTTGTCCTCCTACGAGCAGTACTTC
TRBJ2-7 TRBV9 TRBD2 few CASSASAGGPHEQYF TGTGCCAGCAGCGCCAGCGCGGGAGGGCCCCACGAGCAGTACTTC
TRBJ2-5 TRBV28 - - CASSLTGGGQETQYF TGTGCCAGCAGTTTAACAGGTGGGGGGCAAGAGACCCAGTACTTC
TRBJ2-7 TRBV20-1 - - CSATGVEQYF TGCAGTGCTACAGGGGTCGAGCAGTACTTC
TRBJ2-5 TRBV4-3 - - CASSRRVGGETQYF TGCGCCAGCAGCCGAAGGGTGGGTGGGGAGACCCAGTACTTC
TRBJ2-1 TRBV9 - - CASSPLLSSYNEQFF TGTGCCAGCAGCCCACTCCTCAGCTCCTACAATGAGCAGTTCTTC
TRBJ2-1 TRBV29-1 TRBD2 many CSVAYSGNYNEQFF TGCAGCGTTGCCTACAGCGGGAACTACAATGAGCAGTTCTTC
TRBJ2-1 TRBV18 TRBD2 - CASSLNAGGTSSYNEQFF TGTGCCAGCTCACTAAATGCGGGAGGGACGAGCTCCTACAATGAGCAGTTCTTC
TRBJ2-2 TRBV7-2 - few CASSFSPPSSSNTGELFF TGTGCCAGCAGCTTTTCCCCTCCCTCTAGCTCCAACACCGGGGAGCTGTTTTTT
TRBJ2-3 TRBV7-9 - - CASRLSGSSDTQYF TGTGCCAGCAGGCTCTCCGGGAGCTCAGATACGCAGTATTTT
TRBJ1-4 TRBV2 - - CASGGGLEKLFF TGTGCCAGCGGGGGGGGGCTTGAAAAACTGTTTTTT
TRBJ1-6 TRBV5-1 - few CASSLADTYNSPLHF TGCGCCAGCAGCTTGGCGGACACCTATAATTCACCCCTCCACTTT